Each of the 27 T cell receptor beta chains below was sequenced from the same sample in a study of blood T cell repertoires in COVID-19. TCRdb keeps only in-frame clones here, not all; method: immunoSEQ multiplex PCR. The sample has around 80,000 clones; 70% to 80% are singletons. The material sequenced was peripheral blood. Every receptor here comes from a man in his fifties or sixties with active or convalescent COVID-19.

This chain uses TRBV4-2 with TRBJ1-2; D not resolved. This CDR3 has 13 amino acids. Germline CDR1 is LGHNA and CDR2 is YNFKEQ. V dropped 4 bases and J dropped 7 bases, with 13 bases sitting between them. Here the CDR3 reads CASSREADFGYTF. DNA for the CDR3: TGTGCCAGCAGCCGGGAGGCCGATTTTGGCTACACCTTC.

The rearrangement uses TRBV2 and TRBJ1-6, with D perhaps matching TRBD1 (6 bases). V was pared by 9 bases and J by 4 bases, with 10 bases between. CDR1 and CDR2 (germline): SNHLY, FYNNEI. The CDR3 covers 13 residues. In DNA form, the CDR3 reads TGTGCCAGAAGGGACACTTATAATTCACCCCTCCACTTT. It codes for CARRDTYNSPLHF.

The gene calls are TRBV7-2 and TRBJ2-3, with a tentative D call TRBD2 (7 bases). The V gene lost 3 bases and the J gene lost 1 base, with 11 bases spanning the gap. CDR1 and CDR2 (germline): SGHTA, FQGNSA. The CDR3 totals 15 residues. The CDR3 DNA is TGTGCCAGCAGCTTGGGGGGGGCCCGCACAGATACGCAGTATTTT. As protein: CASSLGGARTDTQYF.

The rearrangement uses TRBV18 and TRBJ2-2; TRBD2 aligns across 9 bases. V dropped 3 bases and J dropped 7; count of bases not matched to a gene: 6. Germline V lookup: CDR1 KGHSH, CDR2 LQKENI. This CDR3 is 15 amino acids long. DNA for the CDR3: TGTGCCAGCTCACCTTCGGGACTAGCAGGCGGGGAGCTGTTTTTT. Protein: CASSPSGLAGGELFF.

The rearrangement joins TRBV5-1 to TRBJ1-2, with 7 bases matching TRBD1. CDR1 and CDR2 (germline): SGHRS, YFSETQ. This CDR3 is built from 15 residues. V gave up 0 bases and J gave up 8 bases; unmatched junction bases: 10. In DNA form, the CDR3 reads TGCGCCAGCAGCTTGGAAGGGGACAGCACGAACGGCTACACCTTC. Protein sequence: CASSLEGDSTNGYTF.

The chain is built from TRBV10-3 and TRBJ1-4, with a weak D call TRBD1 (5 bases). CDR3 length: 14 amino acids. Per the germline V gene, CDR1 is ENHRY and CDR2 is SYGVKD. V was clipped by 3 bases and J by 8 bases, with 13 bases between them. The CDR3 nucleotides are TGTGCCATCAGTGATGGGGGAGGTCAAGAAAAACTGTTTTTT. Amino acid sequence: CAISDGGGQEKLFF.

This clone was seen a single time. This rearrangement joins TRBV7-6 to TRBJ1-5, with D possibly being TRBD1 (6 bases). In germline, CDR1 is SGHVS, CDR2 FNYEAQ. V lost 5 bases and J 5 bases, leaving 19 bases between the germline ends. The CDR3 covers 16 residues. CDR3 sequence (DNA): TGTGCCAGCAGCCCCCGGGGGCGGGGGTGGGATCAGCCCCAGCATTTT. Protein sequence: CASSPRGRGWDQPQHF.

In its sample, this clone was seen a few times. The chain joins TRBV10-3 to TRBJ1-2; D is uncertain. Trimming stripped 7 bases from V and 3 bases from J, with 12 bases between. Per the germline V gene, CDR1 is ENHRY and CDR2 is SYGVKD. The CDR3 has 13 amino acids. CDR3 region: CAITGVPHYGYTF. The DNA for the CDR3 is TGTGCCATCACCGGTGTACCTCACTATGGCTACACCTTC.

Only one count was recorded for this clone. This chain uses TRBV5-5 with TRBJ2-1; 8 bases map to TRBD1. CDR1 SGHKS and CDR2 YYEKEE come from the germline V gene (reference sequence). The CDR3 runs 15 residues. V trimming: 4 bases; J trimming: 0 bases; junction bases outside the gene matches: 3. CDR3 nucleotides: TGTGCCAGCAGCCCAACAGGGGGCTCCTACAATGAGCAGTTCTTC. Its translation is CASSPTGGSYNEQFF.

V usage is TRBV5-4 and J usage is TRBJ1-2; tentatively, D is TRBD1 (6 bases). Deletions cut 3 bases from V and 6 bases from J, with 15 bases between. Germline V lookup: CDR1 SGHNT, CDR2 YYREEE (reference sequence). This CDR3 has 14 residues. The CDR3 here is CASSSRGRGNGYTF. In nucleotides, the CDR3 is TGTGCCAGCAGCTCCCGAGGTAGGGGGAATGGCTACACCTTC.

This chain links TRBV19 with TRBJ2-4; 13 positions agree with TRBD2. CDR1 is LNHDA and CDR2 is SQIVND in the germline V gene (reference sequence). Trimming at V came to 4 bases and at J to 8 bases, leaving 8 bases not matched to a gene. This CDR3 contains 16 residues. Here the CDR3 DNA reads TGTGCCAGTAGTAGGGGACTAGCGGGGAAGTTGGACATTCAGTACTTC. This sequence encodes CASSRGLAGKLDIQYF.

The rearrangement joins TRBV11-2 to TRBJ1-4, with 7 bases lining up with TRBD1. Trimming cost V 4 bases and J 7 bases; bases outside gene matches: 12. The CDR3 length is 16 residues. The germline V gene encodes CDR1 SGHAT and CDR2 FQNNGV. The CDR3 loop reads CASSSGRTGGREKLFF. The CDR3 nucleotides read TGTGCCAGCAGCTCAGGCCGGACAGGAGGGCGTGAAAAACTGTTTTTT. The full variable domain, completed using reference TRBV11-2 and TRBJ1-4, is EAGVAQSPRYKIIEKRQSVAFWCNPISGHATLYWYQQILGQGPKLLIQFQNNGVVDDSQLPKDRFSAERLKGVDSTLKIQPAKLEDSAVYLCASSSGRTGGREKLFFGSGTQLSVL.

The chain employs TRBV7-9 and TRBJ1-2; D is perhaps TRBD1 (5 bases). The CDR3 runs to 13 residues. In germline, CDR1 is SEHNR, CDR2 FQNEAQ (reference sequence). Trimming took 1 base from V and 6 from J, leaving 9 bases between them. The CDR3 sequence: CASSLGRQNGYTF. In DNA form, the CDR3 reads TGTGCCAGCAGCTTAGGAAGACAGAATGGCTACACCTTC.

V usage is TRBV18 and J usage is TRBJ2-7; 8 bases line up with TRBD2. Per germline, CDR1 KGHSH and CDR2 LQKENI. With 4 bases clipped from V and 2 bases from J, the junction kept 7 bases outside the gene matches. This CDR3 is 15 amino acids long. The CDR3 is CASSRGAGGPYEQYF. CDR3 nucleotide sequence: TGTGCCAGCTCACGGGGTGCGGGGGGCCCCTACGAGCAGTACTTC.

The chain uses TRBV7-9 and TRBJ1-4; D is perhaps TRBD1 (6 bases). The CDR3 spans 13 residues. CDR1 SEHNR and CDR2 FQNEAQ come from the germline V gene (reference sequence). V dropped 6 bases and J dropped 6 bases, with 11 bases sitting between them. CDR3: CASSPQGDEKLFF. CDR3 in DNA: TGTGCCAGCAGTCCACAGGGAGATGAAAAACTGTTTTTT.

This chain links TRBV5-6 with TRBJ1-6; D ambiguous. The germline gives CDR1 SGHDT, CDR2 YYEEEE. The CDR3 extends over 12 amino acids. The germline V and J ends were trimmed by 2 bases and 5 bases, with 2 bases remaining between them. In DNA, the CDR3 is TGTGCCAGCAGCTTCAATAATTCACCCCTCCACTTT. Residues: CASSFNNSPLHF.

The rearrangement links TRBV6-2 or TRBV6-3 to TRBJ2-4; D is perhaps TRBD1 (5 bases). The V and J ends lost 2 bases and 6 bases respectively, with 8 bases between them. The CDR3 length is 13 residues. CDR1 is MNHEY, CDR2 SVGEGT, per germline. The DNA for the CDR3 is TGTGCCAGCAGTTACATAGGGGCAAACATTCAGTACTTC. This codes for CASSYIGANIQYF.

The chain joins TRBV29-1 to TRBJ2-7; maybe TRBD2 (6 bases). The CDR3 length is 13 residues. Trimming took 6 bases from V and 3 from J, leaving 15 bases between them. Germline CDR1 is SQVTM and CDR2 is ANQGSEA. CDR3: CSVAGGFNYEQYF. DNA of the CDR3: TGCAGCGTCGCCGGAGGGTTTAACTACGAGCAGTACTTC.

The chain is built from TRBV2 and TRBJ2-3; TRBD2 matches at 8 bases. CDR3 length equals 14 residues. CDR1 is SNHLY, CDR2 FYNNEI, per germline. V lost 8 bases to trimming and J lost 0 bases; unmatched junction nucleotides: 4. The DNA of the CDR3 is TGTGCCAGCCAACTAGCGGCTAGCACAGATACGCAGTATTTT. Amino acid sequence: CASQLAASTDTQYF.

This clone came up once. The V call is TRBV7-2, the J call TRBJ2-3, with TRBD2 matching over 8 bases. The CDR3 is 16 residues long. V shed 4 bases and J 2 bases; nucleotides not matched to a gene: 8. Germline values: CDR1 SGHTA, CDR2 FQGNSA. Here the CDR3 DNA reads TGTGCCAGCAGCTCCGGAAGGGGACTAGTCACAGATACGCAGTATTTT. It is translated as CASSSGRGLVTDTQYF. Variable domain in full (rest from reference TRBV7-2 and TRBJ2-3): GAGVSQSPSNKVTEKGKDVELRCDPISGHTALYWYRQSLGQGLEFLIYFQGNSAPDKSGLPSDRFSAERTGGSVSTLTIQRTQQEDSAVYLCASSSGRGLVTDTQYFGPGTRLTVL.

This clone has only one observation. The chain carries TRBV19 and TRBJ2-1, with 9 nucleotides matching TRBD2. The CDR3 loop spans 14 amino acids. Germline CDR1 is LNHDA and CDR2 is SQIVND (reference sequence). With 3 bases clipped from V and 8 bases from J, the junction kept 5 bases outside the gene matches. CDR3 loop: CASSMQRGVDEQFF. The CDR3 DNA sequence: TGTGCCAGTAGTATGCAGCGGGGGGTGGATGAGCAGTTCTTC.

The rearrangement joins TRBV7-2 to TRBJ2-2; the D gene is possibly TRBD2 (5 bases). Trimming shortened V by 6 bases and J by 4 bases, and 15 bases separated the two germline ends. The CDR3 is made up of 15 amino acids. Per the germline V gene, CDR1 is SGHTA and CDR2 is FQGNSA. The CDR3 sequence: CASSSDMAGTGELFF. The DNA of the CDR3 is TGTGCCAGCAGTTCCGACATGGCGGGCACCGGGGAGCTGTTTTTT.

This chain uses TRBV5-5 with TRBJ2-7, with D perhaps matching TRBD1 (6 bases). The germline V and J ends were trimmed by 0 bases and 0 bases, with 13 bases remaining between them. Per the germline V gene, CDR1 is SGHKS and CDR2 is YYEKEE (reference sequence). The CDR3 loop spans 16 amino acids. DNA for the CDR3: TGTGCCAGCAGCTTGGCCGGGACACTCAGCTCCTACGAGCAGTACTTC. Encoded protein: CASSLAGTLSSYEQYF.

This CDR3 reads CASSSTSGGVYEQYF. The CDR3 nucleotides read TGTGCCAGCAGCTCGACTTCAGGGGGCGTATACGAGCAGTACTTC. This chain connects TRBV7-2 to TRBJ2-7; TRBD1 agrees at 8 bases. Germline values: CDR1 SGHTA, CDR2 FQGNSA. The ends lost 4 bases at V and 4 bases at J; junction bases unmatched: 9. CDR3 length: 15 amino acids.

V gene TRBV5-6 combines with J gene TRBJ2-1; tentative D call: TRBD2 (7 bases). Trimming pared 4 bases from V and 5 bases from J, leaving 16 bases between. The CDR3 spans 15 residues. Germline V lookup: CDR1 SGHDT, CDR2 YYEEEE. CDR3 sequence: CASSTPGGGDNEQFF. DNA of the CDR3: TGTGCCAGCAGCACCCCGGGGGGCGGCGACAATGAGCAGTTCTTC.

The sample holds one count of this clone. This chain links TRBV6-4 with TRBJ1-2; D call uncertain. Germline values: CDR1 MRHNA, CDR2 SNTAGT. Deletions cut 4 bases from V and 10 bases from J, with 4 bases between. The CDR3 has 9 residues. CDR3 coding DNA: TGTGCCAGCAGTGCTCCCTACACCTTC. Protein sequence: CASSAPYTF.

J is TRBJ1-2 and V is TRBV11-2; the match to TRBD1 covers 9 bases. CDR1 is SGHAT, CDR2 FQNNGV, per germline. Trimming removed 5 bases from V and 5 bases from J; junction bases left unmatched: 9. The CDR3 consists of 15 residues. In DNA, the CDR3 is TGTGCCAGCAGCGCCCTGGACAGGGGAGCGTATGGCTACACCTTC. This translates into CASSALDRGAYGYTF.